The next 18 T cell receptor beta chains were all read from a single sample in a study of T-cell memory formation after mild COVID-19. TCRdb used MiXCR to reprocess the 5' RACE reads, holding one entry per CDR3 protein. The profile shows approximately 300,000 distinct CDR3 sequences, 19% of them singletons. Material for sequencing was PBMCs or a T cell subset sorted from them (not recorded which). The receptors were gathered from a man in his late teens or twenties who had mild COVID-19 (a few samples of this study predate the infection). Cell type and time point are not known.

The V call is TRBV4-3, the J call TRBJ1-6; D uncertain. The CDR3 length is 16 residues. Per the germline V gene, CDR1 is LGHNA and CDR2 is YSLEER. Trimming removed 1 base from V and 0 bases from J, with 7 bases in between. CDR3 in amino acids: CASSQAVNSYNSPLHF. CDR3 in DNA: TGCGCCAGCAGCCAAGCGGTAAACTCCTATAATTCACCCCTCCACTTT.

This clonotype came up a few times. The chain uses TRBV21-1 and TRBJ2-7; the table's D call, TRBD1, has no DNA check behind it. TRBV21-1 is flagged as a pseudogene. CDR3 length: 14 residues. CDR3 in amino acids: CASSPGRSSYEQYV. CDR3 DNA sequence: TGTGCCAGCAGCCCGGGACGGAGCTCCTACGAGCAGTACGTC.

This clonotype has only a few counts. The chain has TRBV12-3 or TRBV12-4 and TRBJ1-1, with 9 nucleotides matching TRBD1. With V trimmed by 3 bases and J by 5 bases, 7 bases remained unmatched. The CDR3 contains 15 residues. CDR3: CASSLMGQGVTEAFF. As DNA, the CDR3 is TGTGCCAGCAGTTTGATGGGACAGGGAGTTACTGAAGCTTTCTTT.

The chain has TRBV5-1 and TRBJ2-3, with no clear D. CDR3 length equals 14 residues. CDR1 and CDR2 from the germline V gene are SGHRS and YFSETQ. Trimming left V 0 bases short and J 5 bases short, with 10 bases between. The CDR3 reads CASSLVGRGDTQYF. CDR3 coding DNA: TGCGCCAGCAGCTTGGTAGGGCGAGGAGATACGCAGTATTTT.

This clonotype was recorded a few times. DNA of the CDR3: TGTGCCAGCAGTTTTAAGCAGGGGGGTTCCTTAAACACTGAAGCTTTCTTT. Protein: CASSFKQGGSLNTEAFF. The rearrangement uses TRBV27 and TRBJ1-1, with 7 nucleotides matching TRBD1. This CDR3 is built from 17 residues. The germline V gene encodes CDR1 MNHEY and CDR2 SMNVEV (reference sequence). With 3 bases clipped from V and 2 bases from J, the junction kept 12 bases outside the gene matches.

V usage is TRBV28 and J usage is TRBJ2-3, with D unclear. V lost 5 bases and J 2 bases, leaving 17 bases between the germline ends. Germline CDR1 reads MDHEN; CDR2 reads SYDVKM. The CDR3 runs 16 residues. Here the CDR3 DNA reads TGTGCCAGCAGTCGAGTATTCCGAGGCTACACAGATACGCAGTATTTT. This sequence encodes CASSRVFRGYTDTQYF.

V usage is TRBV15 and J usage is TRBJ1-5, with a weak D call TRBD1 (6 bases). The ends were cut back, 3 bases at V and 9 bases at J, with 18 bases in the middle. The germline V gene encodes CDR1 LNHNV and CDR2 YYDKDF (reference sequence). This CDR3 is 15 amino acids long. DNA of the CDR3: TGTGCCACCAGCAGTCAGTTGGGGGGGGCAGGGCCCCAGCATTTT. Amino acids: CATSSQLGGAGPQHF. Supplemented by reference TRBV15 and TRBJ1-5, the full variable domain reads DAMVIQNPRYQVTQFGKPVTLSCSQTLNHNVMYWYQQKSSQAPKLLFHYYDKDFNNEADTPDNFQSRRPNTSFCFLDIRSPGLGDTAMYLCATSSQLGGAGPQHFGDGTRLSIL.

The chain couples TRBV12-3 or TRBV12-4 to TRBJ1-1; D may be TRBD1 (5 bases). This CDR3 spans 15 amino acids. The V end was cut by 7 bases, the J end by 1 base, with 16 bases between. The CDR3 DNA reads TGTGCCAGCACCCTAAGGGACGATGGGAACACTGAAGCTTTCTTT. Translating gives CASTLRDDGNTEAFF.

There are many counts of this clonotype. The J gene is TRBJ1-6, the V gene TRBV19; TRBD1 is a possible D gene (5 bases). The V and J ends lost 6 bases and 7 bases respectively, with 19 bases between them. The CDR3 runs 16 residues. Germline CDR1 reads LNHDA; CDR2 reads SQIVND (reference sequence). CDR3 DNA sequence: TGTGCCAGTAGCCCGACCGGGACCCGCCGGAATTCACCCCTCCACTTT. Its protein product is CASSPTGTRRNSPLHF.

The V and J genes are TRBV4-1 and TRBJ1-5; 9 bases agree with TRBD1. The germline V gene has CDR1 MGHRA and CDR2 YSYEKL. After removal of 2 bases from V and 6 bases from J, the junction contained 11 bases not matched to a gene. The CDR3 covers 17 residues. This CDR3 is CASSQTTGQGSRQPQHF. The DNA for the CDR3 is TGCGCCAGCAGCCAAACTACTGGACAGGGGTCACGTCAGCCCCAGCATTTT.

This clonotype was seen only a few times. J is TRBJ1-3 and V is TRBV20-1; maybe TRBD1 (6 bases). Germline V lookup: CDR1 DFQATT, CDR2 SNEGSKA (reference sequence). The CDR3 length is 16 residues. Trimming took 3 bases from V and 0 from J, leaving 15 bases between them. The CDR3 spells CSASRGGLLSGNTIYF. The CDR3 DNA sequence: TGCAGTGCTAGTCGTGGGGGCCTCCTCTCTGGAAACACCATATATTTT.

CDR3 nucleotide sequence: TGTGCCAGCAGCTCCTCCGTCGGGAGGGTAGAGACCCAGTACTTC. Translation: CASSSSVGRVETQYF. The V and J genes are TRBV7-2 and TRBJ2-5; 8 nucleotides line up with TRBD2. Germline V CDR1 and CDR2: SGHTA, FQGNSA. V gave up 4 bases and J gave up 4 bases; unmatched junction bases: 8. CDR3 length equals 15 residues.

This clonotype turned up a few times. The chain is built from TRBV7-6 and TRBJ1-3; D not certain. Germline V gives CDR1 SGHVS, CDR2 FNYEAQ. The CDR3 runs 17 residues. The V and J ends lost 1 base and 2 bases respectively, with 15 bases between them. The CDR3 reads CASSLEGRIRAGNTIYF. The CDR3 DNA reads TGTGCCAGCAGCTTAGAGGGAAGAATCCGGGCTGGAAACACCATATATTTT.

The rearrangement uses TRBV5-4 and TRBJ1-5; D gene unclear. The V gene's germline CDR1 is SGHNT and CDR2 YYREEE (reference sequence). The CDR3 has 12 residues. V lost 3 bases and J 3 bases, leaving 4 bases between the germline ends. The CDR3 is CASSYHNQPQHF. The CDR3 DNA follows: TGTGCCAGCAGCTACCACAATCAGCCCCAGCATTTT.

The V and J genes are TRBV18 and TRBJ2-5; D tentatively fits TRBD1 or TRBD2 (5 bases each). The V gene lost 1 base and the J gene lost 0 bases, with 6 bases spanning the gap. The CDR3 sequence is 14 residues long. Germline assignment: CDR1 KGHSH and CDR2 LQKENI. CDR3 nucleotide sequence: TGTGCCAGCTCACCACGGGGGAACCAAGAGACCCAGTACTTC. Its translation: CASSPRGNQETQYF. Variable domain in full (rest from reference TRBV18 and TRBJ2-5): NAGVMQNPRHLVRRRGQEARLRCSPMKGHSHVYWYRQLPEEGLKFMVYLQKENIIDESGMPKERFSAEFPKEGPSILRIQQVVRGDSAAYFCASSPRGNQETQYFGPGTRLLVL.

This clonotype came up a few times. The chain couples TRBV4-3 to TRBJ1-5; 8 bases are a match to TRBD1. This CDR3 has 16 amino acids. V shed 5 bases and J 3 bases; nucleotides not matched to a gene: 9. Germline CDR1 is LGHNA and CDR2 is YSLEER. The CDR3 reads CASSLYRDRLNQPQHF. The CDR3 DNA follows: TGCGCCAGCAGCTTATACCGGGACAGGCTCAATCAGCCCCAGCATTTT.

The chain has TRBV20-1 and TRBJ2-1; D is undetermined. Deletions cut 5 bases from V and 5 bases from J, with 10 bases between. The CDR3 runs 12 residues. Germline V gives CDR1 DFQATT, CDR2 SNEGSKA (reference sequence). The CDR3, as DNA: TGCAGTGCTCCCCCGCAGCACAATGAGCAGTTCTTC. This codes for CSAPPQHNEQFF.

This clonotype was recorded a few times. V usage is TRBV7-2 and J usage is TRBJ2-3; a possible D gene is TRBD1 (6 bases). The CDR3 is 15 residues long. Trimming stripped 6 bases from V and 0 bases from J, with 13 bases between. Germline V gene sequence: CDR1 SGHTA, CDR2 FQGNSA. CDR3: CASRSGVRSTDTQYF. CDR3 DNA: TGTGCCAGCAGATCAGGGGTTCGGAGCACAGATACGCAGTATTTT.